This TCR beta chain comes out of a study of cytomegalovirus exposure and HLA in healthy donors. Overall study: From donors who were HLA-typed, an early data release held 80 million to 95 million unique TCRs. Whole-study findings and limits: A further, later analysis showed that HLA-associated TCR beta chains (compared with equally common others) were more clonally expanded. In a later analysis, an Asian-associated ancestry cluster reportedly showed fewer N-insertions than the roughly 710-donor mean. Cytomegalovirus-associated status was assigned to 150 or so TCR beta chains.

For this clone: The antigen remains undetermined.

Use of 60 Vbeta and 13 Jbeta primers characterized the PCR. Sequencing was performed with immunoSEQ multiplex PCR; in TCRdb, only in-frame clones are kept and a portion is missing. The sample includes about 90,000 clones, 60% to 85% seen only once; the top ten take 3.5% to 5.5%. Trimming at V came to 3 bases and at J to 5 bases, leaving 13 bases not matched to a gene. The germline gives CDR1 SGHRS, CDR2 YFSETQ. The CDR3 runs to 17 residues. This TCR derives from a woman aged 40 to 55 in good health and CMV-seropositive. Sample: PBMCs. This rearrangement joins TRBV5-1 to TRBJ2-1; TRBD2 aligns across 8 bases. The CDR3 reads CASSSGTSGRGDNEQFF. CDR3 sequence (DNA): TGCGCCAGCAGCTCCGGGACGAGCGGGAGAGGCGACAATGAGCAGTTCTTC.